These T cell receptor beta chains were read from a single sample in a study of cytomegalovirus exposure and HLA in healthy donors. Using immunoSEQ multiplex PCR, the repertoire was profiled, and TCRdb retains in-frame clones only, with some absent. Its clone listing holds 150,000 or so clones. The specimen was PBMCs. The receptors derive from a woman aged 40 to 55 in good health and CMV-seropositive. CDR3s include the opening cysteine and the closing phenylalanine or tryptophan.

TRBV7-9	TRBJ2-3	CASSFLAGGTDTQYF
TRBV6-1	TRBJ1-3	CASSEIRRGSGNTIYF
TRBV7-8	TRBJ2-7	CASSSLSSGNPSYEQYF
TRBV2	TRBJ1-4	CASSEAISGTGNEKLFF
TRBV18	TRBJ2-1	CASSPLAGSYNEQFF
TRBV5-1	TRBJ2-7	CASSLRTGTYEQYF
TRBV7-9	TRBJ1-2	CASSLDTFNYGYTF
TRBV29-1	TRBJ1-2	CSVEDDDRGPDYGYTF
TRBV19	TRBJ1-1	CASTGTGVMNTEAFF
TRBV19	TRBJ1-5	CASSVPSGNQPQHF
TRBV18	TRBJ1-1	CASSLGQGRDTEAFF
TRBV15	TRBJ2-1	CVTSRGGSSNEQFF